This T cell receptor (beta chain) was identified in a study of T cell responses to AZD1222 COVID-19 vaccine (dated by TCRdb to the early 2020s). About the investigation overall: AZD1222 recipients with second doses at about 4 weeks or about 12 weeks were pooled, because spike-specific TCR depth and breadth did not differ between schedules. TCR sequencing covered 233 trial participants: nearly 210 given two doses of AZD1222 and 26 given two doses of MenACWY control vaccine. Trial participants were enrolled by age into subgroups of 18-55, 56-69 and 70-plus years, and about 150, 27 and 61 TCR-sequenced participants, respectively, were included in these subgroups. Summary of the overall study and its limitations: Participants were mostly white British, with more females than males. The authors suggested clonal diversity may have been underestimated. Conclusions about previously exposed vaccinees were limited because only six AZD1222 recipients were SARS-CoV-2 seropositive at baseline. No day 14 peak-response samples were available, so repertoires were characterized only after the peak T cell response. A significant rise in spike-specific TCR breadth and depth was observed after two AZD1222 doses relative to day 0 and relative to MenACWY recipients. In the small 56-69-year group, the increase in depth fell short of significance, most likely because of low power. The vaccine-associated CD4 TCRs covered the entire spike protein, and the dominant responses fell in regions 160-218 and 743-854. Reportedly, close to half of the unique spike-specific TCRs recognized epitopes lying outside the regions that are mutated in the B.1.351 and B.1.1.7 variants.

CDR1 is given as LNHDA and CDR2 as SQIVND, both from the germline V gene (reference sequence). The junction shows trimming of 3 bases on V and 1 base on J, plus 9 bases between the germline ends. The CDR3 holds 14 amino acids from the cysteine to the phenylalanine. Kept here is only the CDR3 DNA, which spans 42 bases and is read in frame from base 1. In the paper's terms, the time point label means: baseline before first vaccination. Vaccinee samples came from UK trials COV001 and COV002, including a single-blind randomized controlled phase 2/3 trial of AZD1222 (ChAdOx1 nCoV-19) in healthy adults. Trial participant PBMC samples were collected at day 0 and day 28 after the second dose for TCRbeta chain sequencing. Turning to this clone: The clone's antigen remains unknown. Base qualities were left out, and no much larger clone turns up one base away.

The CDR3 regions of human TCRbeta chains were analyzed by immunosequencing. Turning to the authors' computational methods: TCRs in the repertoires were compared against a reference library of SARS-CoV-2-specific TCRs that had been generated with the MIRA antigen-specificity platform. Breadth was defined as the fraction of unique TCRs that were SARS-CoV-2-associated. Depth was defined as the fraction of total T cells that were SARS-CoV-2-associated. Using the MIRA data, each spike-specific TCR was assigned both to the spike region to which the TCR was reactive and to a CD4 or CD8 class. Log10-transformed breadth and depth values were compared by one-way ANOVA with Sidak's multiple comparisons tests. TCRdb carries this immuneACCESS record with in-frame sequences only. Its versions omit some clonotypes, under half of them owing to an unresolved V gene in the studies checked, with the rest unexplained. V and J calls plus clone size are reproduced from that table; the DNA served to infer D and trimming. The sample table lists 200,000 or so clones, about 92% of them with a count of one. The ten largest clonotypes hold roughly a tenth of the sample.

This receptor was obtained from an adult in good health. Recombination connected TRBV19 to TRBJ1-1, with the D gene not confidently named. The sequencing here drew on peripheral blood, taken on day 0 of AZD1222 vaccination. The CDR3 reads CASSIPLRNTEAFF. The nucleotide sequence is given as TGTGCCAGTAGTATTCCTTTACGGAACACTGAAGCTTTCTTT.